This TCR beta chain was captured by sequencing in a study of identical twins. TCRdb recomputed calls from the 5' RACE reads with MiXCR, one row per CDR3 protein. The sample contains under 300,000 distinct CDR3 sequences, about 14% of which appear only once. CDR3 size: 13 residues. The V segment lost 7 bases and the J segment 4 bases; nucleotides outside the gene matches: 8. CDR1 is GTSNPN, CDR2 SVGIG, per germline (reference sequence). This clonotype has a handful of counts. Healthy Caucasian individuals made up all the donors. This clonotype was sampled from a woman aged 18-29 years in good health. The chain carries TRBV30 and TRBJ2-3, with 7 positions matching TRBD1. Sample: memory (CD45RO+) T cells sorted from blood. This chain's CDR3 is CASNRGWADTQYF. The CDR3 DNA reads as TGTGCCTCGAACAGGGGCTGGGCAGATACGCAGTATTTT.